These T cell receptor beta chains were read from a single sample in a study of blood T cell repertoires in COVID-19. Generated by immunoSEQ multiplex PCR, the TCRdb table keeps only in-frame clones and is missing some. The repertoire consists of fewer than 450,000 clones, with 70% to 90% occurring once and the leading ten covering more than 1%. What was sequenced was PBMCs or T cells enriched from blood (not recorded which). All receptors come from a woman under 30 who had recovered from COVID-19. Each CDR3 is given with its conserved first and last residue. The order of the fields is D gene, J gene, CDR3 length, clone size, V gene, CDR3 protein, CDR3 DNA. A D gene is named only where the DNA matches it firmly. Clone size appears in some rows only: once, few, many, or a class for an expanded clone.

d_call: -
j_call: TRBJ1-5
cdr3_length: 16
clone_size: -
v_call: TRBV4-1
cdr3_aa: CASSQAQGNSNQPQHF
cdr3_nt: TGCGCCAGCAGCCAAGCGCAGGGGAATAGCAATCAGCCCCAGCATTTT

d_call: -
j_call: TRBJ1-1
cdr3_length: 13
clone_size: -
v_call: TRBV2
cdr3_aa: CASSELQITEAFF
cdr3_nt: TGTGCCAGCAGTGAATTGCAGATCACTGAAGCTTTCTTT

d_call: -
j_call: TRBJ1-6
cdr3_length: 18
clone_size: -
v_call: TRBV6-1
cdr3_aa: CASSGEAGGGPNNSPLHF
cdr3_nt: TGTGCCAGCAGTGGAGAGGCGGGAGGGGGGCCCAATAATTCACCCCTCCACTTT

d_call: -
j_call: TRBJ2-2
cdr3_length: 15
clone_size: -
v_call: TRBV7-3
cdr3_aa: CASSFGQMNTGELFF
cdr3_nt: TGTGCCAGCAGCTTTGGACAGATGAACACCGGGGAGCTGTTTTTT

d_call: -
j_call: TRBJ2-5
cdr3_length: 13
clone_size: -
v_call: TRBV7-2
cdr3_aa: CASSFGGEKTQYF
cdr3_nt: TGTGCCAGCAGCTTTGGAGGGGAGAAGACCCAGTACTTC

d_call: -
j_call: TRBJ2-6
cdr3_length: 14
clone_size: -
v_call: TRBV2
cdr3_aa: CASSVSSGANVLTF
cdr3_nt: TGTGCCAGCAGTGTGAGCTCTGGGGCCAACGTCCTGACTTTC

d_call: TRBD1
j_call: TRBJ1-2
cdr3_length: 11
clone_size: -
v_call: TRBV29-1
cdr3_aa: CSGGTGYGYTF
cdr3_nt: TGCAGCGGGGGGACAGGGTATGGCTACACCTTC

d_call: -
j_call: TRBJ1-2
cdr3_length: 17
clone_size: -
v_call: TRBV5-1
cdr3_aa: CASSHNLGATPNYGYTF
cdr3_nt: TGCGCCAGCAGCCACAATTTGGGGGCTACTCCTAACTATGGCTACACCTTC

d_call: -
j_call: TRBJ2-1
cdr3_length: 12
clone_size: -
v_call: TRBV30
cdr3_aa: CAFDKAYNEQFF
cdr3_nt: TGTGCCTTTGACAAGGCCTACAATGAGCAGTTCTTC

d_call: -
j_call: TRBJ2-1
cdr3_length: 16
clone_size: -
v_call: TRBV4-2
cdr3_aa: CASSQETGETYNEQFF
cdr3_nt: TGTGCCAGCAGCCAAGAGACCGGGGAGACTTACAATGAGCAGTTCTTC

d_call: -
j_call: TRBJ1-1
cdr3_length: 20
clone_size: once
v_call: TRBV12-2
cdr3_aa: CASRLPSFSASVGTGTEAFF
cdr3_nt: -

d_call: -
j_call: TRBJ1-2
cdr3_length: 12
clone_size: -
v_call: TRBV6-4
cdr3_aa: CASSDRGNGYTF
cdr3_nt: TGTGCCAGCAGTGATAGAGGAAATGGCTACACCTTC

d_call: TRBD2
j_call: TRBJ2-1
cdr3_length: 14
clone_size: -
v_call: TRBV18
cdr3_aa: CASSPYGGAYEQFF
cdr3_nt: TGTGCCAGCTCACCATACGGGGGGGCCTATGAGCAGTTCTTC

d_call: -
j_call: TRBJ1-2
cdr3_length: 11
clone_size: -
v_call: TRBV24-1
cdr3_aa: CATSDNTGYTF
cdr3_nt: TGTGCCACCAGTGATAACACAGGCTACACCTTC

d_call: -
j_call: TRBJ2-7
cdr3_length: 15
clone_size: -
v_call: TRBV5-1
cdr3_aa: CATAPGSPQSYEQYF
cdr3_nt: TGCGCCACCGCACCAGGGTCCCCGCAATCCTACGAGCAGTACTTC

d_call: TRBD1
j_call: TRBJ2-7
cdr3_length: 17
clone_size: once
v_call: TRBV6-2/TRBV6-3
cdr3_aa: CASSLTRTGTVSYEQYF
cdr3_nt: TGTGCCAGCAGCTTAACTCGAACGGGGACAGTCTCCTACGAGCAGTACTTC

d_call: -
j_call: TRBJ2-6
cdr3_length: 14
clone_size: -
v_call: TRBV7-9
cdr3_aa: CASSLPAGPGVLTF
cdr3_nt: TGTGCCAGCAGCTTACCGGCAGGGCCCGGGGTCCTGACTTTC

d_call: TRBD1
j_call: TRBJ1-2
cdr3_length: 16
clone_size: -
v_call: TRBV27
cdr3_aa: CASSSHRAGTEYGYTF
cdr3_nt: TGTGCCAGCAGTTCCCACCGAGCCGGGACAGAGTATGGCTACACCTTC

d_call: TRBD1
j_call: TRBJ1-4
cdr3_length: 16
clone_size: few
v_call: TRBV24-1
cdr3_aa: CATSVTGQAGNEKLFF
cdr3_nt: TGTGCCACCAGTGTCACGGGACAGGCCGGTAATGAAAAACTGTTTTTT

d_call: -
j_call: TRBJ2-3
cdr3_length: 16
clone_size: -
v_call: TRBV7-9
cdr3_aa: CARAIARGILKDTQYF
cdr3_nt: TGTGCCAGAGCGATAGCCAGGGGCATTCTCAAAGATACGCAGTATTTT

d_call: -
j_call: TRBJ2-3
cdr3_length: 13
clone_size: -
v_call: TRBV29-1
cdr3_aa: CSVVQGLTDTQYF
cdr3_nt: TGCAGCGTTGTCCAGGGCCTCACAGATACGCAGTATTTT

d_call: -
j_call: TRBJ1-5
cdr3_length: 14
clone_size: -
v_call: TRBV21-1
cdr3_aa: CARFQATSNQPQHF
cdr3_nt: TGTGCCAGGTTTCAGGCTACGAGCAATCAGCCCCAGCATTTT

d_call: -
j_call: TRBJ2-1
cdr3_length: 12
clone_size: -
v_call: TRBV11-2
cdr3_aa: CASSLGNNEQFF
cdr3_nt: TGTGCCAGCAGCCTCGGGAATAATGAGCAGTTCTTC

d_call: -
j_call: TRBJ1-1
cdr3_length: 21
clone_size: -
v_call: TRBV27
cdr3_aa: CASSHLTPGRNHQPKNTEAFF
cdr3_nt: TGTGCCAGCAGCCATCTCACCCCGGGGAGAAACCATCAACCAAAAAACACTGAAGCTTTCTTT

d_call: -
j_call: TRBJ1-3
cdr3_length: 13
clone_size: -
v_call: TRBV19
cdr3_aa: CASSTSPGNTIYF
cdr3_nt: TGTGCCAGTAGTACCTCCCCTGGAAACACCATATATTTT

d_call: -
j_call: TRBJ1-2
cdr3_length: 16
clone_size: -
v_call: TRBV27
cdr3_aa: CASSFRRGVIGYGYTF
cdr3_nt: TGTGCCAGCAGTTTTCGCCGGGGGGTAATTGGCTATGGCTACACCTTC

d_call: TRBD1
j_call: TRBJ1-2
cdr3_length: 15
clone_size: -
v_call: TRBV3-1/TRBV3-2
cdr3_aa: CASSPARTGNYGYTF
cdr3_nt: TGTGCCAGCAGCCCCGCCCGGACAGGGAACTATGGCTACACCTTC